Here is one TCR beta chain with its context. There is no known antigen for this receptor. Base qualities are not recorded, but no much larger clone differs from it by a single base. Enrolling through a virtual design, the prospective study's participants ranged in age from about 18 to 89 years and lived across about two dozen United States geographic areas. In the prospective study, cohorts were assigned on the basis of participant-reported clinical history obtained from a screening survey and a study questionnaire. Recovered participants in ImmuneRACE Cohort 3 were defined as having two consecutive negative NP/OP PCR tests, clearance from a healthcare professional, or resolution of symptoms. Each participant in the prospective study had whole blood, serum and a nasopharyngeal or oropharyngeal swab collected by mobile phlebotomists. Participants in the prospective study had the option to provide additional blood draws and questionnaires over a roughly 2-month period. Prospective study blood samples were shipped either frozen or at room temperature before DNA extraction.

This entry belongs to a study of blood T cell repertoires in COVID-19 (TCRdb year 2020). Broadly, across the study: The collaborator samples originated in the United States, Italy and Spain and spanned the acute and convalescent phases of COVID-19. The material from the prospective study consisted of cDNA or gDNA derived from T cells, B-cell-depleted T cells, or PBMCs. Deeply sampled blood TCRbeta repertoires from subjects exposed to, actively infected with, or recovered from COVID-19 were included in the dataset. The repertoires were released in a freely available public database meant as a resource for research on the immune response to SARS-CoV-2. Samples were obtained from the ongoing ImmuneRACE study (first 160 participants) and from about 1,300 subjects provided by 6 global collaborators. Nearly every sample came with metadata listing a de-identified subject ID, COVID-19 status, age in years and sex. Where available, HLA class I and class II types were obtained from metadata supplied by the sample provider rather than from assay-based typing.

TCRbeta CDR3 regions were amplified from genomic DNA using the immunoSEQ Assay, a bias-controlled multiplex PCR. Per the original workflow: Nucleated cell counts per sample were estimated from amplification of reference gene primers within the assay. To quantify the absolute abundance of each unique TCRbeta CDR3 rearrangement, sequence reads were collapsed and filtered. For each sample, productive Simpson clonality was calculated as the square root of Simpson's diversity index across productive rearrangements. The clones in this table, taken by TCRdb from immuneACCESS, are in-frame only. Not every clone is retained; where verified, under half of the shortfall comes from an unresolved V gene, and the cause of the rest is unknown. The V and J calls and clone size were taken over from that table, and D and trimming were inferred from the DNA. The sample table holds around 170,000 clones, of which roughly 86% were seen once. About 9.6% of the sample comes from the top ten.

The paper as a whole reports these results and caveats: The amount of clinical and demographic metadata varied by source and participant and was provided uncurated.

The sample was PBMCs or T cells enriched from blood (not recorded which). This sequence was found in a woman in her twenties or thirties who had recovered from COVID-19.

The bases are TGTGCCACCAGTGATTCTAGCGTTGGGCACGAGCAGTACTTC. Translated, this is CATSDSSVGHEQYF. Here the chain combines TRBV24-1 and TRBJ2-7; TRBD2 is a possible D gene, resting on 6 matching bases. According to the germline V gene, CDR1 reads KGHDR and CDR2 reads SFDVKD. Cut back by 2 bases and 5 bases, the V and J ends lie 12 bases apart. Spanning cysteine to phenylalanine, the CDR3 consists of 14 amino acids. Kept here is only the CDR3 DNA, which spans 42 bases and is read in frame from base 1.